This T cell receptor (beta chain) was observed in a study of blood T cell repertoires in COVID-19. V was clipped by 5 bases and J by 9 bases; unmatched bases: 12. The CDR3 consists of 16 residues. The germline CDR1 and CDR2 sequences are SGHAT and FQNNGV. In the original analysis: From reference gene primer amplification, estimates of nucleated cell counts were derived. Profiled with immunoSEQ multiplex PCR; TCRdb holds only in-frame clones, not every one. V, J and clone size were drawn from that table, and D and trimming were deduced from the DNA. The sample contains almost 100,000 clones, around 86% of which appear only once.

The chain is built from TRBV11-2 and TRBJ2-1; 11 bases line up with TRBD2. The receptor was isolated from a middle-aged man with acute or convalescent COVID-19. The sequencing input was peripheral blood. The CDR3 bases are TGTGCCAGCAGCCAGGGACTAGCGGCAAGAGGCGTTGAGCAGTTCTTC. It codes for CASSQGLAARGVEQFF.